The rows below give T cell receptor beta chains drawn from one sample of a study of blood T cell repertoires in COVID-19. Assay used: immunoSEQ multiplex PCR; TCRdb lists only in-frame clones, some missing. Of a few hundred thousand clones detected, more than 70% appear once; the ten largest clones hold roughly 6.7%. Sequenced sample: peripheral blood. The receptors originated from a man between 18 and 29 years old who had recovered from COVID-19. Each CDR3 is given with its conserved first and last residue. D genes are given only for firm matches. Not all rows give a size; the values are once, few, many and, for expanded clones, a class.

CDR3 length	V gene	D gene	clone size	J gene	CDR3 DNA	CDR3 protein
13	TRBV5-4	TRBD1	.	TRBJ1-1	TGTGCCAGCAGCCCAGGACAGGACACTGAAGCTTTCTTT	CASSPGQDTEAFF
17	TRBV7-3	TRBD1	.	TRBJ1-5	TGTGCCAGCAGCCCCCAGGGGGCGAGTGGAAGCAATCAGCCCCAGCATTTT	CASSPQGASGSNQPQHF
17	TRBV5-6	.	.	TRBJ2-6	TGTGCCAGCAGCTTCGACATCGAACTCTCTGGGGCCAACGTCCTGACTTTC	CASSFDIELSGANVLTF
16	TRBV7-3	.	.	TRBJ2-3	TGTGCCAGCAGCCCAAGAGTCGGCGGGAGCACAGATACGCAGTATTTT	CASSPRVGGSTDTQYF
14	TRBV6-5	.	.	TRBJ1-1	TGTGCCAGCACGGGTTCCCCTCTGAACACTGAAGCTTTCTTT	CASTGSPLNTEAFF
17	TRBV4-1	.	once	TRBJ1-6	TGCGCCAGCAGCCAAGACCCTGTGGGGCAAGTAAATTCACCCCTCCACTTT	CASSQDPVGQVNSPLHF
16	TRBV4-2	TRBD2	.	TRBJ2-1	TGTGCCAGCAGCCAAGATGGGGCTAGCGGGACCAATGAGCAGTTCTTC	CASSQDGASGTNEQFF
14	TRBV11-3	.	once	TRBJ2-3	TGTGCCAGCAGCTCGGGTGGTAGCACAGATACGCAGTATTTT	CASSSGGSTDTQYF
15	TRBV4-1	.	.	TRBJ1-1	TGCGCCAGCAGCCGAACCCCTCAGGGGCAAGGTGAAGCTTTCTTT	CASSRTPQGQGEAFF
15	TRBV2	TRBD2	.	TRBJ2-3	TGTGCCAGCGGGATGTACGGGGACTACGTCGATACGCAGTATTTT	CASGMYGDYVDTQYF
14	TRBV5-6	.	.	TRBJ1-4	TGTGCCAGCAGCTTGAGCCACTCTAATGAAAAACTGTTTTTT	CASSLSHSNEKLFF
16	TRBV18	TRBD1	.	TRBJ1-3	TGTGCCAGCTCACCACTACTACAGGGGTCTGGAAACACCATATATTTT	CASSPLLQGSGNTIYF
14	TRBV4-1	.	.	TRBJ2-7	TGCGCCAGCAGCCAAGCGGTCCAGGCCTACGAGCAGTACTTC	CASSQAVQAYEQYF
14	TRBV11-2	.	.	TRBJ1-4	TGTGCCAGCAGCTTTGGCAGGGAGGTTGAAAAACTGTTTTTT	CASSFGREVEKLFF
15	TRBV9	.	.	TRBJ2-7	TGTGCCAGCAGCGCAACCGGGACACCGTCCTACGAGCAGTACTTC	CASSATGTPSYEQYF
18	TRBV25-1	TRBD2	.	TRBJ2-1	TGTGCCAGCAGTGAATATGGATCGCGACTAGCGGGATGGGGTGAGCAGTTCTTC	CASSEYGSRLAGWGEQFF
15	TRBV7-3	TRBD2	.	TRBJ2-5	TGTGCCAGCAGCCTGGGGACTAGCGGGGAAGAGACCCAGTACTTC	CASSLGTSGEETQYF
12	TRBV19	.	.	TRBJ2-1	TGTGCCAGTACACGAGACTACAATGAGCAGTTCTTC	CASTRDYNEQFF
13	TRBV12-3/TRBV12-4	.	.	TRBJ2-1	TGTGCCAGCAGTTTCAGGGTAGGCAATGAGCAGTTCTTC	CASSFRVGNEQFF
16	TRBV15	TRBD1	.	TRBJ1-4	TGTGCCACCAGCAGAACTCTTGGGACAGGGAGCGAAAAACTGTTTTTT	CATSRTLGTGSEKLFF
15	TRBV7-3	TRBD2	.	TRBJ2-3	TGTGCCAGCAGCCTGCTAGCGGGGCCCACAGATACGCAGTATTTT	CASSLLAGPTDTQYF
13	TRBV29-1	.	.	TRBJ2-7	TGCAGCGTTCACAGGGAAGAGTCCTACGAGCAGTACTTC	CSVHREESYEQYF
15	TRBV3-1/TRBV3-2	TRBD1	.	TRBJ1-1	TGTGCCAGCAGCGAGAGGGACAGGCGGGACACTGAAGCTTTCTTT	CASSERDRRDTEAFF
15	TRBV5-1	.	.	TRBJ2-7	TGCGCCAGCAGCTTGGAACCGGGGAGCTCCTACGAGCAGTACTTC	CASSLEPGSSYEQYF
14	TRBV29-1	TRBD2	few	TRBJ2-7	TGCAGCGCTATGGGACTAGCGGGAGGAAACGAGCAGTACTTC	CSAMGLAGGNEQYF
13	TRBV11-2	.	few	TRBJ1-5	TGTGCCAGCAGCCTAGACAGCGATCAGCCCCAGCATTTT	CASSLDSDQPQHF
15	TRBV4-3	TRBD2	.	TRBJ2-1	TGCGCCAGCAGCCAAGGTCTAGCGGGAGCCAATGAGCAGTTCTTC	CASSQGLAGANEQFF
18	TRBV10-3	TRBD2	few	TRBJ2-1	TGTGCCATCAGTGAGCCGACTAGCGGGAGATTCTCCTACAATGAGCAGTTCTTC	CAISEPTSGRFSYNEQFF
14	TRBV7-9	.	.	TRBJ1-1	TGTGCCAGCAGCTTACGGGGTCAGAACACTGAAGCTTTCTTT	CASSLRGQNTEAFF
15	TRBV6-5	.	.	TRBJ1-1	TGTGCCAGCAGTCGACCGGGCAGGGCGGACACTGAAGCTTTCTTT	CASSRPGRADTEAFF
14	TRBV18	.	.	TRBJ1-1	TGTGCCAGCTCACCATGGGAGGGGAACACTGAAGCTTTCTTT	CASSPWEGNTEAFF
14	TRBV5-1	TRBD1	.	TRBJ2-3	TGCGCCAGCAGACCGCAGGGGGCCACAGATACGCAGTATTTT	CASRPQGATDTQYF
15	TRBV5-1	TRBD1	.	TRBJ2-5	TGCGCCAGCAGCGGGGGAGGACAGGGAGGAGAGACCCAGTACTTC	CASSGGGQGGETQYF
14	TRBV29-1	.	.	TRBJ2-7	TGCAGCGTTCAACCGGGTAGCGCAGTGTCCGAGCAGTACTTC	CSVQPGSAVSEQYF
16	TRBV27	TRBD2	once	TRBJ2-1	TGTGCCAGCAGTTGGGGGACTAGCGGGAGGGCCGGGGAGCAGTTCTTC	CASSWGTSGRAGEQFF
15	TRBV4-3	.	.	TRBJ1-4	TGCGCCAGCAGCCAAGAGGGTACAGTCAATGAAAAACTGTTTTTT	CASSQEGTVNEKLFF
14	TRBV19	.	.	TRBJ2-1	TGTGCCAGTAGTCGAGCGGTATCCTACAATGAGCAGTTCTTC	CASSRAVSYNEQFF
15	TRBV6-5	TRBD1	.	TRBJ1-4	TGTGCCAGCAGTTATTACCAGGGGGCGCGGGAAAAACTGTTTTTT	CASSYYQGAREKLFF
17	TRBV5-5	.	.	TRBJ1-1	TGTGCCAGCAGCTCGTCCCCGGGGGGGGCCATGAACACTGAAGCTTTCTTT	CASSSSPGGAMNTEAFF
15	TRBV18	.	.	TRBJ1-1	TGTGCCAGCTCACTCTCCGGGACACAGAACACTGAAGCTTTCTTT	CASSLSGTQNTEAFF
13	TRBV5-1	.	.	TRBJ1-6	TGCGCCAGCAGACGGACAGCGCTCACCGTCCCCCACTTT	CASRRTALTVPHF
12	TRBV5-4	.	once	TRBJ2-5	TGTGCCAGCAGCTTGGATCACGGGACCCAGTACTTC	CASSLDHGTQYF
17	TRBV27	TRBD2	.	TRBJ2-3	TGTGCCAGCAGTTTATGGGCGGCGGGAGATGACACAGATACGCAGTATTTT	CASSLWAAGDDTDTQYF
16	TRBV27	.	.	TRBJ2-3	TGTGCCAGCAGTTTTAGGCGGCCCGGTGACACAGATACGCAGTATTTT	CASSFRRPGDTDTQYF
15	TRBV27	.	.	TRBJ1-1	TGTGCCAGCAGTTTTAACCTGGGACTAACTGGTGAAGCTTTCTTT	CASSFNLGLTGEAFF
13	TRBV6-6	.	.	TRBJ1-1	TGTGCCAGCAGTTACTTTGCAGAGGGGGTTGATTTCTTT	CASSYFAEGVDFF
15	TRBV29-1	.	.	TRBJ2-1	TGCAGCGTTGGTGGGGAGCGAACGAGCTACAATGAGCAGTTCTTC	CSVGGERTSYNEQFF
13	TRBV7-9	TRBD1	.	TRBJ1-2	TGTGCCAGCAGCTTCCCAGGGGGCGGTGGCTACACCTTC	CASSFPGGGGYTF
17	TRBV3-1/TRBV3-2	TRBD1	once	TRBJ2-2	TGTGCCAGCAGTCATTCCAGGGGGCTGTTTGGCACCGGGGAGCTGTTTTTT	CASSHSRGLFGTGELFF
17	TRBV10-1	TRBD2	.	TRBJ2-3	TGCGCCAGCAGCGACGGGACTAGCGGGAGAGGCACAGATACGCAGTATTTT	CASSDGTSGRGTDTQYF
15	TRBV6-5	TRBD2	many	TRBJ2-5	TGTGCCAGCAGTATCCTAGCGGGAGGGCCAGAGACCCAGTACTTC	CASSILAGGPETQYF
14	TRBV19	TRBD1	.	TRBJ2-7	TGTGCCAGTAGTCCGGGACAGGGGGTCTACGAGCAGTACTTC	CASSPGQGVYEQYF
16	TRBV7-9	TRBD1	.	TRBJ1-2	TGTGCCAGCAGCCCGGACAGGGTGGGGCACTTCTATGGCTACACCTTC	CASSPDRVGHFYGYTF
13	TRBV11-1	.	.	TRBJ2-3	TGTGCCAGCAGCTTACTTGGCACAGATACGCAGTATTTT	CASSLLGTDTQYF
13	TRBV2	.	.	TRBJ1-1	TGTGCCAGCAGTGAAGGGGCGACAACTGAAGCTTTCTTT	CASSEGATTEAFF
13	TRBV28	.	.	TRBJ1-2	TGTGCCAGCAGTCAGGGTTCCTACTATGGCTACACCTTC	CASSQGSYYGYTF
15	TRBV5-1	.	few	TRBJ2-1	TGCGCCAGCAGCTTAAGGGGGGGCTCTTACAATGAGCAGTTCTTC	CASSLRGGSYNEQFF
12	TRBV18	TRBD1	.	TRBJ1-1	TGTGCCAGCTCACCAGACAGGGCTGAAGCTTTCTTT	CASSPDRAEAFF
19	TRBV18	TRBD1	.	TRBJ1-6	TGTGCCAGCTCACCACCGGGACAGGGGGAAAGGACCTATAATTCACCCCTCCACTTT	CASSPPGQGERTYNSPLHF
13	TRBV2	TRBD2	.	TRBJ2-1	TGTGCCAGCTGCGAGGGAGGGTACAATGAGCAGTTCTTC	CASCEGGYNEQFF